Shown below are 28 T cell receptor beta chains from a single sample sequenced in a study of early T cells in non-severe SARS-CoV-2 infection. MiXCR was run by TCRdb on the 5' RACE reads, yielding one entry per CDR3 protein. In the table there are about 90,000 distinct CDR3 sequences, around 12% of which are singletons. The starting material was whole blood, obtained at baseline. These TCRs come from an adult who was a healthcare worker with PCR-confirmed SARS-CoV-2 infection or an uninfected control (not recorded which).

This clonotype was picked up many times. The V gene is TRBV20-1, the J gene TRBJ1-6; the D gene is possibly TRBD1 (6 bases). Germline CDR1 DFQATT, CDR2 SNEGSKA (reference sequence). Trimming shortened V by 0 bases and J by 7 bases, and 10 bases separated the two germline ends. This CDR3 is built from 14 residues. The CDR3 nucleotides read TGCAGTGCTAGAGATCAGGGGAGGAATTCACCCCTCCACTTT. It encodes CSARDQGRNSPLHF.

The V gene is TRBV7-8, the J gene TRBJ1-6; maybe TRBD1 (5 bases). The germline gives CDR1 SGHVS, CDR2 FQNEAQ. The CDR3 spans 15 residues. Trimming stripped 1 base from V and 2 bases from J, with 6 bases between. As DNA, the CDR3 is TGTGCCAGCAGCTTAGGACAGACCTATAATTCACCCCTCCACTTT. Encoded protein: CASSLGQTYNSPLHF.

This rearrangement joins TRBV11-3 to TRBJ2-1; D may correspond to TRBD1 or TRBD2 (6 bases each). Trimming pared 1 base from V and 5 bases from J, leaving 9 bases between. The CDR3 totals 14 residues. Per germline, CDR1 SGHNT and CDR2 YENEEA. CDR3 nucleotides: TGTGCCAGCAGCTTAGCGGGGGCCAACAATGAGCAGTTCTTC. Its protein product is CASSLAGANNEQFF.

Only a few counts were recorded for this clonotype. This rearrangement joins TRBV28 to TRBJ2-3, with D possibly being TRBD1 or TRBD2 (6 bases each). Germline-derived CDR1 and CDR2 are MDHEN and SYDVKM. V lost 8 bases and J 2 bases, leaving 14 bases between the germline ends. CDR3 length: 14 residues. This chain's CDR3 is CASLSGAPTDTQYF. CDR3 nucleotide sequence: TGTGCCAGCTTGTCGGGGGCCCCCACAGATACGCAGTATTTT. The full variable domain, with the rest looked up from reference TRBV28 and TRBJ2-3, is DVKVTQSSRYLVKRTGEKVFLECVQDMDHENMFWYRQDPGLGLRLIYFSYDVKMKEKGDIPEGYSVSREKKERFSLILESASTNQTSMYLCASLSGAPTDTQYFGPGTRLTVL.

This chain uses TRBV9 with TRBJ1-1; 8 nucleotides agree with TRBD1. The CDR3 is 14 residues long. Per germline, CDR1 SGDLS and CDR2 YYNGEE. Unmatched junction bases numbered 9, after V lost 7 bases and J lost 4 bases. CDR3 region: CASGDGDRGTEAFF. CDR3 bases: TGTGCCAGCGGGGACGGCGACAGGGGCACTGAAGCTTTCTTT.

This clonotype occurred a few times. The chain combines TRBV24-1 with TRBJ2-1, with 12 positions matching TRBD1. This CDR3 comprises 16 residues. V lost 4 bases to trimming and J lost 7 bases; unmatched junction nucleotides: 7. Germline CDR1 KGHDR, CDR2 SFDVKD. Here the CDR3 reads CATSDSGTGGENEQFF. CDR3 coding DNA: TGTGCCACCAGTGACTCCGGGACAGGGGGCGAAAATGAGCAGTTCTTC.

The chain has TRBV3-1 and TRBJ2-1; 10 bases are a match to TRBD1. This CDR3 spans 17 amino acids. Germline V CDR1 and CDR2: LGHDT, YNNKEL (reference sequence). The ends lost 3 bases at V and 6 bases at J; junction bases unmatched: 11. The CDR3 DNA reads TGTGCCAGCAGCCATAGGGACAGGGGCCGTTTTGTCAATGAGCAGTTCTTC. Its protein product is CASSHRDRGRFVNEQFF.

This rearrangement joins TRBV20-1 to TRBJ1-1; 8 nucleotides match TRBD1. Looked up from germline, CDR1 is DFQATT and CDR2 is SNEGSKA (reference sequence). The CDR3 has 14 amino acids. J was trimmed by 3 bases and V by 0 bases; bases with no gene match: 3. CDR3 amino acids: CSARDGTGYTEAFF. CDR3 DNA sequence: TGCAGTGCTAGAGATGGGACAGGCTACACTGAAGCTTTCTTT.

The table lists this clonotype with a few counts. The V gene is TRBV3-1, the J gene TRBJ2-3; no clear D. CDR3 length equals 15 residues. The V and J ends lost 1 base and 0 bases respectively, with 8 bases between them. Per germline, CDR1 LGHDT and CDR2 YNNKEL (reference sequence). CDR3 nucleotide sequence: TGTGCCAGCAGCCAAGCCCGGTCTAGCACAGATACGCAGTATTTT. The encoded protein is CASSQARSSTDTQYF.

This clonotype has at least ten counts. The chain uses TRBV9 and TRBJ1-1; TRBD1 might be the D (6 bases). The CDR3 is 14 residues long. Trimming shortened V by 0 bases and J by 5 bases, and 11 bases separated the two germline ends. The germline gives CDR1 SGDLS, CDR2 YYNGEE. The CDR3 nucleotides are TGTGCCAGCAGCGTAGGGGGAACAGGGACTGAAGCTTTCTTT. Its translation: CASSVGGTGTEAFF.

This clonotype was seen a single time. The chain has TRBV6-2 or TRBV6-3 and TRBJ1-2; D remains ambiguous. V was shortened by 5 bases and J by 5 bases, with 9 bases between the two germline ends. CDR1 MNHEY and CDR2 SVGEGT come from the germline V gene. There are 12 residues in the CDR3. This CDR3 reads CASSEQSYGYTF. CDR3 sequence (DNA): TGTGCCAGCAGTGAACAGTCATATGGCTACACCTTC.

V gene TRBV11-2 combines with J gene TRBJ2-7; D unclear. Germline V gives CDR1 SGHAT, CDR2 FQNNGV. There are 18 residues in the CDR3. V was trimmed by 1 base and J by 2 bases, leaving 21 bases between them. CDR3 coding DNA: TGTGCCAGCAGCTTAGGTAGAACGGATGTTTCCTTCCCCTACGAGCAGTACTTC. This sequence encodes CASSLGRTDVSFPYEQYF.

This clonotype was observed a handful of times. The chain joins TRBV6-5 to TRBJ2-5, with a tentative D call TRBD1 (6 bases). The germline V gene encodes CDR1 MNHEY and CDR2 SVGAGI. The CDR3 totals 14 residues. Deletions cut 2 bases from V and 6 bases from J, with 13 bases between. The CDR3 is CASSYQGSLKTQYF. In DNA form, the CDR3 reads TGTGCCAGCAGTTACCAGGGGAGTTTGAAGACCCAGTACTTC.

This clonotype was picked up a small number of times. The DNA for the CDR3 is TGTGCCAGCAGTTACTCCGTTGCAACTAATGAAAAACTGTTTTTT. This translates into CASSYSVATNEKLFF. This chain connects TRBV6-5 to TRBJ1-4; D unclear. Germline loops: CDR1 MNHEY, CDR2 SVGAGI. The CDR3 length is 15 residues. Between the trimmed V and J ends, which lost 0 bases and 0 bases, there was a span of 5 bases.

The chain combines TRBV20-1 with TRBJ1-3; D unclear. Germline V gene lookup returns CDR1 DFQATT and CDR2 SNEGSKA (reference sequence). The CDR3 contains 17 residues. Trimming shortened V by 0 bases and J by 0 bases, and 15 bases separated the two germline ends. The CDR3 DNA sequence: TGCAGTGCTAGAGATGGAGGCCGCTCGAGCTCTGGAAACACCATATATTTT. This encodes CSARDGGRSSSGNTIYF.

This clonotype was counted between two and nine times. The chain is built from TRBV7-3 and TRBJ2-3; TRBD1 agrees at 10 bases. The junction had 5 bases not matched to a gene; V was cut back by 5 bases and J by 3 bases. The germline CDR1 and CDR2 sequences are SGHTA and FQGTGA. CDR3 size: 15 residues. The CDR3 loop reads CASSPDRGRTDTQYF. The CDR3 bases are TGTGCCAGCAGCCCGGACAGGGGGAGGACAGATACGCAGTATTTT.

The rearrangement uses TRBV20-1 and TRBJ2-5; D unclear. The CDR3 contains 14 residues. V shed 6 bases and J shed 2 bases, with 16 bases lying between them. The germline CDR1 and CDR2 sequences are DFQATT and SNEGSKA (reference sequence). The CDR3 sequence: CSAPTLVGQETQYF. Here the CDR3 DNA reads TGCAGTGCACCGACCCTTGTAGGACAAGAGACCCAGTACTTC.

This clonotype was counted once. V gene TRBV10-3 combines with J gene TRBJ2-1; 11 bases match TRBD2. The J call may be faulty, since TRBJ2-7 better matches the DNA end. The germline gives CDR1 ENHRY, CDR2 SYGVKD. The CDR3 is made up of 14 amino acids. CDR3 DNA: TGTGCCATCAGTGGACTAGCGGGACGCAATGAGCAGTACTTC. Its translation: CAISGLAGRNEQYF.

This clonotype was seen more than once but under ten times. V usage is TRBV7-3 and J usage is TRBJ1-2; 7 nucleotides match TRBD1. The CDR3 runs to 13 residues. J was trimmed by 4 bases and V by 3 bases; bases with no gene match: 2. Germline CDR1 SGHTA, CDR2 FQGTGA. CDR3 loop: CASSFDRAYGYTF. CDR3 sequence (DNA): TGTGCCAGCAGCTTTGACAGGGCCTATGGCTACACCTTC.

This clonotype has ten or more counts. This chain connects TRBV20-1 to TRBJ1-2, with 8 bases identical to TRBD1. The CDR3 loop spans 12 amino acids. Looked up from germline, CDR1 is DFQATT and CDR2 is SNEGSKA (reference sequence). The V and J ends lost 1 base and 8 bases, in that order; junction bases with no gene match: 3. The CDR3 DNA reads TGCAGTGCTAGAGCAGGGGGCGAGGGCTACACCTTC. It specifies CSARAGGEGYTF.

This clonotype was seen repeatedly, ten times or more. The V and J genes are TRBV28 and TRBJ2-3; possibly TRBD2 for D (6 bases). V lost 6 bases and J 5 bases, leaving 18 bases between the germline ends. The CDR3 has 15 residues. The germline V gene encodes CDR1 MDHEN and CDR2 SYDVKM. In DNA form, the CDR3 reads TGTGCCAGCAGGGGTAGCGGACTACCACGAGATACGCAGTATTTT. It is translated as CASRGSGLPRDTQYF.

This clonotype was detected only a few times. The rearrangement links TRBV7-9 to TRBJ1-5, with D hard to call. This CDR3 has 14 amino acids. Germline V gene sequence: CDR1 SEHNR, CDR2 FQNEAQ (reference sequence). The V and J ends lost 11 bases and 4 bases respectively, with 18 bases between them. In DNA, the CDR3 is TGTGCCGGGATTACTGGGCAGGCGAATCAGCCCCAGCATTTT. It specifies CAGITGQANQPQHF.

This clonotype was detected only a few times. The genes are TRBV3-1 and TRBJ2-1; D uncertain. Trimming removed 4 bases from V and 11 bases from J, with 12 bases in between. The germline gives CDR1 LGHDT, CDR2 YNNKEL (reference sequence). The CDR3 loop spans 12 amino acids. In DNA, the CDR3 is TGTGCCAGCAGCCCCGTTTCAGGTCAGCAGTTCTTC. Residues: CASSPVSGQQFF.

This clonotype was seen just once. The V call is TRBV28, the J call TRBJ2-3; TRBD2 aligns across 8 bases. V lost 6 bases, J lost 5 bases, and 13 bases stayed unmatched. Germline CDR1 is MDHEN and CDR2 is SYDVKM. The CDR3 is made up of 16 amino acids. The CDR3 region has the DNA TGTGCCAGCAGCCTACCCTCCGGGGGGGCGAGAGATACGCAGTATTTT. Protein sequence: CASSLPSGGARDTQYF.

The gene calls are TRBV7-2 and TRBJ2-3; 10 bases align to TRBD2. The V segment lost 1 base and the J segment 5 bases; nucleotides outside the gene matches: 3. This CDR3 comprises 15 residues. Per germline, CDR1 SGHTA and CDR2 FQGNSA. CDR3 in DNA: TGTGCCAGCAGCTTAGACCTAGCGGGAGTAGATACGCAGTATTTT. Amino acids: CASSLDLAGVDTQYF.

The chain carries TRBV6-1 and TRBJ2-2, with TRBD2 matching 11 bases. This CDR3 region has 16 residues. CDR1 is MNHNS and CDR2 is SASEGT in the germline V gene. J gave up 1 base and V 6 bases, and 4 bases lay outside the gene matches. The CDR3 DNA reads TGTGCCAGCAGCTACACTAGCGGGGGGAACACCGGGGAGCTGTTTTTT. Its protein is CASSYTSGGNTGELFF.

This clonotype came up a few times. The chain is built from TRBV5-4 and TRBJ2-1; the match to TRBD2 covers 12 bases. This CDR3 is built from 16 residues. Germline V CDR1 and CDR2: SGHNT, YYREEE (reference sequence). V gave up 1 base and J gave up 3 bases; unmatched junction bases: 2. CDR3: CASSLRTSGDYNEQFF. Here the CDR3 DNA reads TGTGCCAGCAGCTTGCGGACTAGCGGGGACTACAATGAGCAGTTCTTC.

V and J are TRBV7-9 and TRBJ2-3; possible D gene TRBD2, 6 bases. The CDR3 runs to 16 residues. Trimming pared 7 bases from V and 1 base from J, leaving 18 bases between. Germline-derived CDR1 and CDR2 are SEHNR and FQNEAQ (reference sequence). CDR3 amino acids: CASTLLRSSGTDTQYF. The CDR3 DNA reads TGTGCCAGCACACTACTTAGGTCTAGCGGCACAGATACGCAGTATTTT.